The clone carrying this T cell receptor (beta chain) appeared a few times. Its antigen is still unknown. These data come from a study of T cell responses to AZD1222 COVID-19 vaccine. Broader study findings: Every sample of the repertoires postdated the peak T cell response. Recipients of AZD1222 seropositive at baseline numbered only five or six. Clonal diversity was possibly underestimated; the donors were predominantly white British and more often female.

Data came from immunoSEQ multiplex PCR; TCRdb stores just in-frame clones and leaves some out. In the table there are around 160,000 clones, around four fifths of which are singletons. The clonotype was recovered from an adult in good health. Sequencing was performed on peripheral blood, taken on day 0 of MenACWY control vaccination.

CDR3 sequence (DNA): TGTGCCAGCAGCCCCGGACAGGGCGGCTACACCTTC. This sequence encodes CASSPGQGGYTF. This sequence joins TRBV7-9 and TRBJ1-2; 8 nucleotides match TRBD1. Germline V lookup: CDR1 SEHNR, CDR2 FQNEAQ (reference sequence). The CDR3 extends over 12 amino acids. V lost 5 bases to trimming and J lost 8 bases; unmatched junction nucleotides: 4.